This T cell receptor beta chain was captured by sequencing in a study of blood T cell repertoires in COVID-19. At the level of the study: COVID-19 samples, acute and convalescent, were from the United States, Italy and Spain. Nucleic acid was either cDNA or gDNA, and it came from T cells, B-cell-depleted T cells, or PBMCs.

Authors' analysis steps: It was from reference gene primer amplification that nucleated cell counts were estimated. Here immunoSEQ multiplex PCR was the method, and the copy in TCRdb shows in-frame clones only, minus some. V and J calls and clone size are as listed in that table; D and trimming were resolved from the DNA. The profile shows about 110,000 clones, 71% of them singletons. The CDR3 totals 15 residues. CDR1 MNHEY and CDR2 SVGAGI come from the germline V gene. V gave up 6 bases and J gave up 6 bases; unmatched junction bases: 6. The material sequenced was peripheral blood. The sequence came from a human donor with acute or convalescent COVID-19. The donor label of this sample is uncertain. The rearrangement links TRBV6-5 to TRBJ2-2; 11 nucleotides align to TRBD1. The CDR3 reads CASSRDRGVAGELFF. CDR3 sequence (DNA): TGTGCCAGCAGCCGGGACAGGGGGGTTGCCGGGGAGCTGTTTTTT.